The present TCR beta chain was sequenced within a study of T cells in Graves' hyperthyroidism and ophthalmopathy. Study-level information: Peripheral blood collection took place at initial diagnosis, before any treatment.

TCR beta CDR3 region amplification was performed from RNA transcripts. RT-PCR in the first round (using the HTBI primer set) targeted the TCR CDR3. TCRdb itself ran the multiplex PCR reads through MiXCR, one entry per CDR3 protein. The sample has some 620,000 distinct CDR3 sequences; about a sixth are singletons. This clonotype has a single count. The antigen remains unidentified. General study results and limits: Model-based prediction identified ophthalmopathy a median 6.5 months prior to its onset.

This sample holds PBMCs from under 11 ml fresh peripheral blood. This receptor was taken from a woman in her 30s with Graves' hyperthyroidism. The sequenced material came from blood.

This CDR3 is CSGGQDATNEKLFF. CDR3 coding DNA: TGCAGCGGGGGTCAGGATGCAACTAATGAAAAACTGTTTTTT. The rearrangement joins TRBV29-1 to TRBJ1-4, with D unresolved. V lost 7 bases to trimming and J lost 0 bases, with 12 bases between them. The CDR3 covers 14 residues. CDR1 is SQVTM, CDR2 ANQGSEA, per germline.